These T cell receptor beta chains were read from a single sample in a study of cytomegalovirus exposure and HLA in healthy donors. Sequencing was performed with immunoSEQ multiplex PCR; in TCRdb, only in-frame clones are kept and a portion is missing. The sample includes 210,000 or so clones, over 80% of them seen just once. The sample taken for sequencing was PBMCs. The receptors shown here come from a man aged 30 to 39 in good health and CMV-seronegative. CDR3s include the opening cysteine and the closing phenylalanine or tryptophan. The order of the fields is D gene, V gene, clone size, J gene, CDR3 DNA, CDR3 protein. A D gene is named only where the DNA matches it firmly. Clone size is stated in some rows and not others, as once, few, many or a class when expanded.

TRBD1	TRBV6-5	NA	TRBJ2-5	TGTGCCAGCAGCCCGGGACAGGGACATCAGGAGCAGTACTTC	CASSPGQGHQEQYF
NA	TRBV6-5	NA	TRBJ1-3	TGTGCCAGCACCTCCCCTGGAAACACCATATATTTT	CASTSPGNTIYF
NA	TRBV27	NA	TRBJ2-1	TGTGCCAGCAGTTTATCGCGGCTACGCTCCTACAATGAGCAGTTCTTC	CASSLSRLRSYNEQFF
TRBD2	TRBV28	once	TRBJ2-3	TGTGCCAGCACCCCAGGTCCCCCGGGGGGGACCCTCACAGATACGCAGTATTTT	CASTPGPPGGTLTDTQYF
TRBD2	TRBV28	NA	TRBJ2-7	TGTGCCAGCAGGATATCAGGACTAGCCTACGAGCAGTACTTC	CASRISGLAYEQYF
NA	TRBV6-5	NA	TRBJ1-5	TGTGCCAGCAGTTACTCAAGCAGGGGAAGGAATCAGCCCCAGCATTTT	CASSYSSRGRNQPQHF
NA	TRBV4-3	NA	TRBJ2-5	TGCGCCAGCAGCCAAGTCGGGGGAGGGACCCAGTACTTC	CASSQVGGGTQYF
NA	TRBV7-9	NA	TRBJ2-7	TGTGCCAGCAGCTTCGGTTTAACCTACGAGCAGTACTTC	CASSFGLTYEQYF
NA	TRBV28	NA	TRBJ1-2	TGTGCCAGCACTCCCCGGTCGCACTATGGCTACACCTTC	CASTPRSHYGYTF
TRBD2	TRBV28	NA	TRBJ2-5	TGTGCCAGCAGTCCCCCCCAGGGGCTAGCGGGAGGGCCGTTGAATCAAGAGACCCAGTACTTC	CASSPPQGLAGGPLNQETQYF
NA	TRBV28	NA	TRBJ1-2	TGTGCCAGCAGTTTGCCGGGGGGGGGCTACACCTTC	CASSLPGGGYTF
NA	TRBV28	NA	TRBJ2-2	TGTGCCAGCAGTCTCGGACAGCTCCTTACTTACACCGGGGAGCTGTTTTTT	CASSLGQLLTYTGELFF
NA	TRBV27	once	TRBJ1-2	TGTGCCAGCAGTTTAGGTAGTCCTTCTGCTTATGGCTACACCTTC	CASSLGSPSAYGYTF
TRBD1	TRBV6-5	NA	TRBJ1-5	TGTGCCAGCAGTCAACAGGGGGCGGATCAGCCCCAGCATTTT	CASSQQGADQPQHF
NA	TRBV5-4	NA	TRBJ1-3	TGTGCCAGCAGCTCGCCCCGGGATTTGGTTGCTGGAAATACCATATATTTT	CASSSPRDLVAGNTIYF
TRBD2	TRBV28	NA	TRBJ2-3	TGTGCCAGCACCACGCCGAGCGGGAGAGCAGATACGCAGTATTTT	CASTTPSGRADTQYF
TRBD1	TRBV28	NA	TRBJ2-3	TGTGCCAGCAGTACCGGGACAGGGGTGGGCACAGATACGCAGTATTTT	CASSTGTGVGTDTQYF
NA	TRBV15	NA	TRBJ2-7	TGTGCCACCAGCAGAGGCAGGCCAAGCTACGAGCAGTACTTC	CATSRGRPSYEQYF
TRBD1	TRBV30	NA	TRBJ2-7	TGTGCCTGGAGTCCCGACAGGGCCGAGCAGTACTTC	CAWSPDRAEQYF
NA	TRBV25-1	NA	TRBJ1-5	TGTGCCAGCAGTCCAGGGGCCGGTTATCAGCCCCAGCATTTT	CASSPGAGYQPQHF
TRBD1	TRBV28	NA	TRBJ1-1	TGTGCCAGCAGCTCCATGACAGGGGGCAACACTGAAGCTTTCTTT	CASSSMTGGNTEAFF
TRBD1	TRBV7-9	NA	TRBJ2-7	TGTGCCAGTACAGGGGGCATCTCCTACGAGCAGTACTTC	CASTGGISYEQYF
TRBD2	TRBV9	NA	TRBJ2-5	TGTGCCAGCAGCGTCCCGATCGCTAGCGGGGGGGAGTACCAAGAGACCCAGTACTTC	CASSVPIASGGEYQETQYF
NA	TRBV2	NA	TRBJ1-6	TGTGCCAGCGTGGTGGGCCAGACCATTAATTCACCCCTCCACTTT	CASVVGQTINSPLHF
TRBD2	TRBV30	NA	TRBJ2-7	TGTGCCTGGAGCCGGGGACTAGAAGCCTACGAGCAGTACTTC	CAWSRGLEAYEQYF
TRBD1	TRBV4-1	once	TRBJ2-1	TGCGCCAGCAGCCAACCGGGACAGGGGGCTGGTGAGCAGTTCTTC	CASSQPGQGAGEQFF
NA	TRBV2	NA	TRBJ1-2	TGTGCCAGCAGCGTCGGGACAATGTATGGCTACACCTTC	CASSVGTMYGYTF
TRBD1	TRBV12-5	NA	TRBJ2-5	TGTGCTAGTGGTTCGTGGACAGGTCGGGGCCTGGAGACCCAGTACTTC	CASGSWTGRGLETQYF
NA	TRBV28	NA	TRBJ1-2	TGTGCCGCCGGGGAGATTAACTATGGCTACACCTTC	CAAGEINYGYTF
TRBD1	TRBV9	few	TRBJ2-7	TGTGCCAGCAGCTCTCGGACAGGGGTTTTATCTGGGGACGAGCAGTACTTC	CASSSRTGVLSGDEQYF
NA	TRBV18	NA	TRBJ1-1	TGTGCCAGCTCACCGGGACAATCCACTGAAGCTTTCTTT	CASSPGQSTEAFF
TRBD1	TRBV9	NA	TRBJ1-4	TGTGCCAGCAGCGTAGGTGCGGGACAGGGGTCTGAAAAACTGTTTTTT	CASSVGAGQGSEKLFF
NA	TRBV28	NA	TRBJ2-7	TGTGCCAGCAGACCCGAGGACAAGGCCGAGGCGTACTTC	CASRPEDKAEAYF
NA	TRBV4-1	NA	TRBJ2-4	TGCGCCAGCAGCCAAGTTGACAGACCCAAAAACATTCAGTACTTC	CASSQVDRPKNIQYF
NA	TRBV28	once	TRBJ2-1	TGTGCCAGCACCGGACTGGTAGGCAATGAGCAGTTCTTC	CASTGLVGNEQFF
NA	TRBV5-4	NA	TRBJ2-5	TGTGCCAGCAGCTTAGGGGCAGGACAGGAGACCCAGTACTTC	CASSLGAGQETQYF
TRBD1	TRBV30	NA	TRBJ1-4	TGTGCCTGGAGTGCCCGACAGGGGGGGGTTGGCGGAAAACTGTTTTTT	CAWSARQGGVGGKLFF
NA	TRBV18	NA	TRBJ2-2	TGTGCCAGCTCACCCGTTCCGAACACCGGGGAGCTGTTTTTT	CASSPVPNTGELFF
NA	TRBV7-2	once	TRBJ1-4	TGTGCCAGCAGCCTAAAACAGGGATTTGAAAAACTGTTTTTT	CASSLKQGFEKLFF
NA	TRBV5-1	NA	TRBJ2-1	TGCGCCAGCAGCTTGGCTATACAGAACTCCTACAATGAGCAGTTCTTC	CASSLAIQNSYNEQFF
TRBD1	TRBV28	NA	TRBJ1-1	TGTGCCAGCAGCATAAGTCAGGGGGCGACGGTTGGCACTGAAGCTTTCTTT	CASSISQGATVGTEAFF